The 22 T cell receptor beta chains below were found in one sample sequenced in a study of blood T cell repertoires in COVID-19. This table comes from immunoSEQ multiplex PCR, and its TCRdb copy is limited to in-frame clones, with some not included. The profile shows 200,000 to 250,000 clones, less than 90% of them singletons. The source material was peripheral blood. These receptors were collected from a woman aged 70-85 years with active or convalescent COVID-19.

This clone has only a few counts. This chain joins TRBV5-5 and TRBJ1-6, with 7 bases matching TRBD1. After removal of 0 bases from V and 6 bases from J, the junction contained 3 bases not matched to a gene. Germline CDR1 and CDR2: SGHKS and YYEKEE (reference sequence). The CDR3 covers 15 residues. The CDR3 nucleotides read TGTGCCAGCAGCTTGGTTGGACAGGTTAATTCACCCCTCCACTTT. Protein sequence: CASSLVGQVNSPLHF.

The J gene is TRBJ2-5, the V gene TRBV5-1; TRBD2 aligns across 8 bases. J was trimmed by 12 bases and V by 4 bases; bases with no gene match: 11. Per the germline V gene, CDR1 is SGHRS and CDR2 is YFSETQ. The CDR3 consists of 13 residues. The CDR3 here is CASSHGGDKTEYF. The CDR3, as DNA: TGCGCCAGCAGCCACGGGGGGGACAAGACAGAGTACTTC. Drawing the rest from reference TRBV5-1 and TRBJ2-5, the complete variable domain is KAGVTQTPRYLIKTRGQQVTLSCSPISGHRSVSWYQQTPGQGLQFLFEYFSETQRNKGNFPGRFSGRQFSNSRSEMNVSTLELGDSALYLCASSHGGDKTEYFGPGTRLLVL.

The chain has TRBV2 and TRBJ2-5; D is unresolved. V was cut by 8 bases and J by 5 bases, with 9 bases left in between. CDR1 and CDR2 (germline): SNHLY, FYNNEI. The CDR3 is 11 amino acids. DNA for the CDR3: TGTGCCAGCCAACCCCGGGAGACCCAGTACTTC. Translated: CASQPRETQYF.

J is TRBJ2-1 and V is TRBV6-6; the D is unclear. The CDR3 has 12 amino acids. V shed 7 bases and J shed 8 bases, with 12 bases lying between them. Germline V CDR1 and CDR2: MNHNY, SVGAGI (reference sequence). The CDR3 sequence is CASNQVGDEQFF. For the CDR3, the DNA is TGTGCCAGCAATCAGGTCGGTGATGAGCAGTTCTTC.

J is TRBJ2-7 and V is TRBV6-5, with D unresolved. The V and J ends lost 6 bases and 6 bases respectively, with 12 bases between them. The CDR3 contains 12 residues. Germline assignment: CDR1 MNHEY and CDR2 SVGAGI. CDR3 in amino acids: CASRNFVSEQYF. CDR3 DNA: TGTGCCAGCAGGAACTTTGTTAGCGAGCAGTACTTC.

V gene TRBV19 combines with J gene TRBJ1-6, with D perhaps TRBD1 (6 bases). Trimming stripped 8 bases from V and 7 bases from J, with 15 bases between. Per germline, CDR1 LNHDA and CDR2 SQIVND (reference sequence). CDR3 length: 14 amino acids. The CDR3 spells CASCQGFVNSPLHF. CDR3 DNA sequence: TGTGCCAGTTGTCAGGGGTTCGTCAATTCACCCCTCCACTTT.

J is TRBJ2-2 and V is TRBV27; TRBD2 matches at 14 bases. The CDR3 loop spans 21 amino acids. With V trimmed by 2 bases and J by 4 bases, 15 bases remained unmatched. Germline V gene lookup returns CDR1 MNHEY and CDR2 SMNVEV (reference sequence). CDR3 region: CASSLVSGTSGSLGGTGELFF. In DNA, the CDR3 is TGTGCCAGCAGTTTAGTTTCGGGGACTAGCGGGAGCTTGGGGGGCACCGGGGAGCTGTTTTTT.

The DNA of the CDR3 is TGTGCCAGCAGTCTTGCAGGGGGGCACGGAGAGACCCAGTACTTC. Translating gives CASSLAGGHGETQYF. The gene calls are TRBV6-5 and TRBJ2-5; possibly TRBD1 for D (7 bases). Between the trimmed V and J ends, which lost 5 bases and 4 bases, there was a span of 17 bases. CDR3 size: 15 residues. Germline values: CDR1 MNHEY, CDR2 SVGAGI.

This sequence joins TRBV3-1 (or the pseudogene TRBV3-2) and TRBJ1-2, with 8 bases aligning to TRBD1. V shed 1 base, J shed 7 bases, and the junction held 5 bases outside the gene matches. CDR3 length equals 14 residues. The germline V gene encodes CDR1 LGHDT and CDR2 YNNKEL (reference sequence). The CDR3 here is CASSQGTGRGGYTF. CDR3 in DNA: TGTGCCAGCAGCCAAGGGACAGGGCGTGGTGGCTACACCTTC.

V and J are TRBV19 and TRBJ1-2; D may be TRBD1 (6 bases). CDR3 length: 14 amino acids. Trimming left V 3 bases short and J 5 bases short, with 13 bases between. Germline V gene data show CDR1 as LNHDA and CDR2 as SQIVND (reference sequence). Written as DNA, the CDR3 is TGTGCCAGTAGTATCCGTCACCAGGGGTATGGCTACACCTTC. This codes for CASSIRHQGYGYTF.

V usage is TRBV28 and J usage is TRBJ1-5; D is unclear. The CDR3 is made up of 14 amino acids. The V and J ends lost 8 bases and 1 base respectively, with 12 bases between them. Germline V gives CDR1 MDHEN, CDR2 SYDVKM. The CDR3 here is CASGRPLSNQPQHF. CDR3 nucleotides: TGTGCCAGCGGGCGTCCCTTGAGCAATCAGCCCCAGCATTTT.

The CDR3 bases are TGTGCCAGCAGCCCCCGGGAGGGGGGGCGAGGAGAGACCCAGTACTTC. Translated, it gives CASSPREGGRGETQYF. This sequence joins TRBV3-1 (or the pseudogene TRBV3-2) and TRBJ2-5; TRBD2 agrees at 8 bases. The V gene end was trimmed by 4 bases and the J gene end by 4 bases; junction bases not matched to a gene: 11. Germline V gene data show CDR1 as LGHDT and CDR2 as YNNKEL (reference sequence). The CDR3 runs 16 residues.

The chain has TRBV5-6 and TRBJ2-2, with 14 bases lining up with TRBD2. The germline gives CDR1 SGHDT, CDR2 YYEEEE. V gave up 4 bases and J gave up 3 bases; unmatched junction bases: 8. This CDR3 spans 18 amino acids. CDR3 residues: CASSAGLAGAPYTGELFF. The DNA of the CDR3 is TGTGCCAGCAGCGCGGGACTAGCGGGGGCGCCGTACACCGGGGAGCTGTTTTTT.

This clone was seen just once. The chain employs TRBV28 and TRBJ1-5; TRBD1 is a possible D gene (5 bases). V was clipped by 6 bases and J by 6 bases, with 15 bases between them. CDR1 MDHEN and CDR2 SYDVKM come from the germline V gene. This CDR3 comprises 14 residues. The CDR3 protein is CASRPGGETQPQHF. The CDR3 DNA reads TGTGCCAGCAGACCCGGGGGGGAAACTCAGCCCCAGCATTTT.

The sample holds a few counts of this clone. The CDR3 is CASSRTADGNQPQHF. The CDR3 DNA follows: TGTGCCAGCTCACGGACTGCAGATGGCAATCAGCCCCAGCATTTT. This sequence joins TRBV18 and TRBJ1-5, with D unclear. The V gene's germline CDR1 is KGHSH and CDR2 LQKENI. The CDR3 contains 15 residues. Trimming removed 4 bases from V and 2 bases from J, with 12 bases in between. Looking up the rest from reference TRBV18 and TRBJ1-5 gives the full variable domain: NAGVMQNPRHLVRRRGQEARLRCSPMKGHSHVYWYRQLPEEGLKFMVYLQKENIIDESGMPKERFSAEFPKEGPSILRIQQVVRGDSAAYFCASSRTADGNQPQHFGDGTRLSIL.

This clone was counted between two and nine times. The rearrangement joins TRBV18 to TRBJ1-2, with 8 bases identical to TRBD1. The V gene's germline CDR1 is KGHSH and CDR2 LQKENI. Trimming took 4 bases from V and 4 from J; bases not matched to a gene: 8. The CDR3 has 15 residues. CDR3: CASSLARDRSYGYTF. For the CDR3, the DNA is TGTGCCAGCTCACTTGCCCGGGACAGGTCCTATGGCTACACCTTC.

V gene TRBV27 combines with J gene TRBJ2-7; 7 bases match TRBD1. After removal of 3 bases from V and 2 bases from J, the junction contained 22 bases not matched to a gene. This CDR3 spans 20 amino acids. Germline CDR1 reads MNHEY; CDR2 reads SMNVEV (reference sequence). This CDR3 is CASSFRPPGQWVSFPYEQYF. The CDR3 bases are TGTGCCAGCAGTTTCCGTCCACCGGGACAGTGGGTTTCCTTCCCCTACGAGCAGTACTTC.

This rearrangement joins TRBV2 to TRBJ2-1; D not resolved. Trimming pared 7 bases from V and 5 bases from J, leaving 15 bases between. The CDR3 spans 14 residues. Germline CDR1 is SNHLY and CDR2 is FYNNEI. CDR3 protein: CASTREKANNEQFF. CDR3 coding DNA: TGTGCCAGCACCCGAGAGAAAGCAAACAATGAGCAGTTCTTC.

The gene calls are TRBV19 and TRBJ2-1; D uncertain. This CDR3 contains 16 residues. The germline gives CDR1 LNHDA, CDR2 SQIVND (reference sequence). Trimming left V 1 base short and J 2 bases short, with 12 bases between. The CDR3 loop reads CASSIGLSHTYNEQFF. CDR3 DNA: TGTGCCAGTAGTATAGGACTCTCCCATACCTACAATGAGCAGTTCTTC.

About this clone: Other DNA sequences of this sample code for an identical CDR3. V gene TRBV28 combines with J gene TRBJ2-7, with D unresolved. The V end was cut by 3 bases, the J end by 4 bases, with 4 bases between. The CDR3 length is 11 residues. Germline values: CDR1 MDHEN, CDR2 SYDVKM. The CDR3 loop is CASSLRYEQYF. Here the CDR3 DNA reads TGTGCCAGCAGTTTGCGGTACGAGCAGTACTTC.

The J gene is TRBJ1-6, the V gene TRBV7-2; D might be TRBD1 (5 bases). Per the germline V gene, CDR1 is SGHTA and CDR2 is FQGNSA. CDR3 length equals 15 residues. Trimming cost V 7 bases and J 9 bases, with 19 bases left between them. The CDR3 sequence: CASTLDISGVSPLHF. The CDR3 DNA is TGTGCCAGCACCTTGGATATTTCGGGGGTTTCACCCCTCCACTTT.

This CDR3 is CASTLPGLSDTQYF. Written as DNA, the CDR3 is TGTGCCAGTACCCTTCCCGGACTATCAGATACGCAGTATTTT. The chain is built from TRBV19 and TRBJ2-3; D might be TRBD2 (6 bases). CDR1 LNHDA and CDR2 SQIVND come from the germline V gene (reference sequence). Trimming shortened V by 7 bases and J by 4 bases, and 15 bases separated the two germline ends. The CDR3 has 14 amino acids.